The next 14 T cell receptor beta chains were all read from a single sample in a study of tumor-infiltrating lymphocytes in primary liver carcinoma. For blood RNA, unsorted whole blood served as the source, and germline DNA was extracted too. TCR beta cDNA was reverse-transcribed from around 0.55 ug of total RNA. The reaction used a constant-region primer and ProtoScript II reverse transcriptase. Employing slightly modified ARM-PCR, three nested multiplex PCR rounds were run, and these gave rise to the TCR beta libraries. In the first two PCR rounds, TRBV1-TRBV30 forward primers were paired with a C-beta reverse primer, and each round lasted roughly 10 cycles. MiXCR, applied by TCRdb to the multiplex PCR reads, yields one record per CDR3 protein. The sample carries about 330,000 distinct CDR3 sequences, about 65% recorded once. The sequencing input was peripheral blood. These receptors all stem from a man aged 35 to 55 with primary liver carcinoma and hepatitis B virus infection.

Points on this clonotype: The germline gene is not matched at one end of the junction; a read error may be the cause. The V call is TRBV6-1, the J call TRBJ2-6, with D possibly matching TRBD1 (5 bases). CDR1 is MNHNS, CDR2 SASEGT, per germline. The CDR3 is 15 residues long. In nucleotides, the CDR3 is TGTGTCAGCAGTCAACCAGGGTTCGGGGCCAACGTCCTGACTTTC. This encodes CVSSQPGFGANVLTF.

The chain uses TRBV5-8 and TRBJ2-2; D may be TRBD2 (6 bases). The CDR3 totals 15 residues. V lost 0 bases and J 4 bases, leaving 10 bases between the germline ends. Germline lookup yields CDR1 SGHTS and CDR2 YDEGEE. The CDR3 region is CASSLESGSTGELFF. CDR3 DNA: TGTGCCAGCAGCTTGGAATCCGGGAGCACCGGGGAGCTGTTTTTT.

The chain is built from TRBV20-1 and TRBJ1-2; perhaps TRBD1 as D (6 bases). Trimming pared 8 bases from V and 5 bases from J, leaving 24 bases between. This CDR3 comprises 15 residues. CDR1 and CDR2 (germline): DFQATT, SNEGSKA (reference sequence). CDR3 amino acids: CSSRPAGGLGYGYTF. CDR3 DNA sequence: TGCAGTTCGAGACCAGCGGGGGGCCTCGGGTATGGCTACACCTTC.

This clonotype was observed a single time. DNA for the CDR3: TGTGCCACCAGGCATGGGGCGAACACCGGGGAGCTGTTTTTT. This translates into CATRHGANTGELFF. V is TRBV24-1 and J is TRBJ2-2; no firm D call. CDR1 and CDR2 (germline): KGHDR, SFDVKD. V was shortened by 7 bases and J by 0 bases, with 8 bases between the two germline ends. The CDR3 runs to 14 residues.

This clonotype has only one observation. A clone one base away is much larger, so this may be a read error. This chain links TRBV6-6 with TRBJ1-2; no firm D call. The CDR3 runs 12 residues. Trimming took off 1 base at V and 6 bases at J, with 6 bases between the two ends. Germline V lookup: CDR1 MNHNY, CDR2 SVGAGI (reference sequence). CDR3 in amino acids: CASSYLTDGYTF. For the CDR3, the DNA is TGTGCCAGCAGTTACTTGACGGATGGCTACACCTTC.

For this clonotype: A junction end diverges from the germline sequence, so it may reflect a read error. The chain recombines TRBV11-2 with TRBJ1-4; D ambiguous. The CDR3 contains 15 residues. The germline CDR1 and CDR2 sequences are SGHAT and FQNNGV. The DNA for the CDR3 is TGTGTCAGCAGCGCGAGTTTAACCCCAGTAGAAAAACTGTTCTTT. Its protein product is CVSSASLTPVEKLFF. The whole variable domain, filled in from reference TRBV11-2 and TRBJ1-4, reads EAGVAQSPRYKIIEKRQSVAFWCNPISGHATLYWYQQILGQGPKLLIQFQNNGVVDDSQLPKDRFSAERLKGVDSTLKIQPAKLEDSAVYLCVSSASLTPVEKLFFGSGTQLSVL.

As concerns this clonotype: A clone one base away is much larger, so this may be a read error. V and J are TRBV4-2 and TRBJ1-4; TRBD1 agrees at 9 bases. Germline values: CDR1 LGHNA, CDR2 YNFKEQ. The CDR3 length is 18 residues. After removal of 4 bases from V and 5 bases from J, the junction contained 14 bases not matched to a gene. CDR3 in amino acids: CASSPIRHSGTGNEKLFF. The CDR3, as DNA: TGTGCCAGCAGCCCGATCCGCCACTCCGGGACAGGGAATGAAAAACTGTTTTTT.

Only a few counts were recorded for this clonotype. The chain combines TRBV19 with TRBJ1-5; possible D gene TRBD1, 6 bases. The germline gives CDR1 LNHDA, CDR2 SQIVND (reference sequence). This CDR3 has 13 residues. V dropped 5 bases and J dropped 15 bases, with 20 bases sitting between them. This CDR3 is CASSPQGMLMGHF. Here the CDR3 DNA reads TGTGCCAGTAGTCCGCAGGGGATGCTTATGGGGCATTTT.

This rearrangement joins TRBV11-2 to TRBJ2-3; TRBD1 or TRBD2 may be the D gene (6 bases each). This CDR3 is 16 amino acids long. Germline CDR1 reads SGHAT; CDR2 reads FQNNGV. V lost 7 bases to trimming and J lost 2 bases, with 19 bases between them. For the CDR3, the DNA is TGTGCCAGCAACTTCGATGTGGGGGGCCTCACAGATACGCAGTATTTT. The encoded protein is CASNFDVGGLTDTQYF.

This clonotype was counted ten times or more. This rearrangement joins TRBV11-2 to TRBJ1-2; possibly TRBD1 for D (5 bases). Trimming took off 4 bases at V and 3 bases at J, with 9 bases between the two ends. This CDR3 contains 13 residues. Germline assignment: CDR1 SGHAT and CDR2 FQNNGV. CDR3 protein: CASSYLGDYGYTF. The CDR3 DNA reads as TGTGCCAGCAGCTACTTGGGGGACTATGGCTACACCTTC.

This chain uses TRBV2 with TRBJ2-1; 11 bases agree with TRBD2. The CDR3 contains 17 residues. Germline CDR1 and CDR2: SNHLY and FYNNEI. The V gene end was trimmed by 0 bases and the J gene end by 9 bases; junction bases not matched to a gene: 10. CDR3 DNA: TGTGCCAGCAGTGAAGCGAAGGGACTAGCGGCTGAATCTGAGCAGTTCTTC. It is translated as CASSEAKGLAAESEQFF.

A note on this clonotype: The junction departs from the called germline gene at one end, perhaps through a read error. DNA of the CDR3: TGTGCCGGCAGTCGCTACCGGGTCTCTGGGGCCAACGTCCTGACTTTC. This translates into CAGSRYRVSGANVLTF. V is TRBV28 and J is TRBJ2-6, with no clear D. Germline CDR1 is MDHEN and CDR2 is SYDVKM. The CDR3 has 16 amino acids.

This clonotype was seen a few times. The chain couples TRBV5-6 to TRBJ2-1, with 13 bases lining up with TRBD2. With V trimmed by 4 bases and J by 5 bases, 15 bases remained unmatched. CDR3 length: 19 amino acids. Germline CDR1 reads SGHDT; CDR2 reads YYEEEE. This chain's CDR3 is CASSPRTSGSLLPHNEQFF. CDR3 nucleotide sequence: TGTGCCAGCAGCCCACGGACTAGCGGGAGTCTTTTACCCCACAATGAGCAGTTCTTC.

Details on this clonotype: Sequence at one end of the junction differs from germline and may be a read error. The chain uses TRBV11-2 and TRBJ1-4, with a possible D match to TRBD1 (6 bases). This CDR3 contains 16 residues. CDR1 SGHAT and CDR2 FQNNGV come from the germline V gene. The CDR3 bases are TGTGCCAGCAGACGGACAGTTCCCACAACTATTGAAAAACTGTTTTTT. This gives the protein CASRRTVPTTIEKLFF.